This T cell receptor (beta chain) was profiled in a study of blood T cell repertoires in COVID-19. The CDR3 totals 15 residues. Original processing methods: Estimation of nucleated cell counts was performed using reference gene primer amplification. Sequenced by immunoSEQ multiplex PCR; TCRdb stores in-frame clones only, minus some. V and J calls and clone size come straight from that table; D and trimming were deduced from the DNA. The table includes hundreds of thousands of clones, over 75% detected once. In assigning cohorts, the study relied on participant-reported clinical history. Recovered Cohort 3 donors showed two negative PCRs, clearance, or symptom resolution.

Material for sequencing was PBMCs or T cells enriched from blood (not recorded which). The chain is built from TRBV21-1 and TRBJ1-1. TRBV21-1 is reported as a pseudogene. This clonotype originated in a man between 18 and 35 years old who had recovered from COVID-19. This CDR3 reads CASSKVGGPGAEAFF. The CDR3 region has the DNA TGTGCCAGCAGCAAAGTGGGGGGGCCCGGAGCTGAAGCTTTCTTT.